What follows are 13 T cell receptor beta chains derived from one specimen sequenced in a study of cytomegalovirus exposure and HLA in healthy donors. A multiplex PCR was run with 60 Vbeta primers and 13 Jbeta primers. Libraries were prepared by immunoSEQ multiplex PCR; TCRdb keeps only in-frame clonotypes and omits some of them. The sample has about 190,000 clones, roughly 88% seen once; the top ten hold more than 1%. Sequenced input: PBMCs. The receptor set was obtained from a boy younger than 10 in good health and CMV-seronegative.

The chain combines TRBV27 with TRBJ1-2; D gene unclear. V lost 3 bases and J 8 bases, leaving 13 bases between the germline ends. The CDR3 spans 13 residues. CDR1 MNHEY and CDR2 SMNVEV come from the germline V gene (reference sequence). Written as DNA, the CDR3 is TGTGCCAGCAGTTTCACAGCGGTTGGGGGCTACACCTTC. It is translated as CASSFTAVGGYTF.

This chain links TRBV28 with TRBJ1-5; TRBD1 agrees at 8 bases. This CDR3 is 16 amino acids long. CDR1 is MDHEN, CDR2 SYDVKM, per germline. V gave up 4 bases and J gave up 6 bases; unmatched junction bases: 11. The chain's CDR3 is CASSSRRDRFSQPQHF. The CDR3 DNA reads TGTGCCAGCAGTTCCCGACGGGACAGGTTTAGTCAGCCCCAGCATTTT.

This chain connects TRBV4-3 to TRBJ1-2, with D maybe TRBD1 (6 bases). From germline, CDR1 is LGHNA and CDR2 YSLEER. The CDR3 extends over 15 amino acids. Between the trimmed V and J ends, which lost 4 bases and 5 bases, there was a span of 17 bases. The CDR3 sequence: CASSRAGGGEYGYTF. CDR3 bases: TGCGCCAGCAGCCGGGCTGGAGGGGGGGAGTATGGCTACACCTTC.

The CDR3 DNA sequence: TGCGCCAGCAGCTTGGACAGGGGAACAGATACGCAGTATTTT. Its protein product is CASSLDRGTDTQYF. This sequence joins TRBV5-1 and TRBJ2-3; 7 nucleotides line up with TRBD1. The CDR3 loop spans 14 amino acids. CDR1 is SGHRS and CDR2 is YFSETQ in the germline V gene. Trimming cost V 0 bases and J 3 bases; bases outside gene matches: 1.

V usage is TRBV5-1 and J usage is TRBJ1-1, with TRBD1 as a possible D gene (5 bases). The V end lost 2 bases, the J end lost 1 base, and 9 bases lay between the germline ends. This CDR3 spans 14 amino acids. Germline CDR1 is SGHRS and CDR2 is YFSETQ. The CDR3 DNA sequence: TGCGCCAGCAGCTTTCGTCAGGGGAACACTGAAGCTTTCTTT. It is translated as CASSFRQGNTEAFF.

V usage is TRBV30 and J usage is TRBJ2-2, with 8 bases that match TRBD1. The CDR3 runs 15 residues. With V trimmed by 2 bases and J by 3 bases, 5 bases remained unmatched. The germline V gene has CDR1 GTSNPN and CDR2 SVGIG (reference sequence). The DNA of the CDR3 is TGTGCCTGGAGTACCAGGGGGCTGTACACCGGGGAGCTGTTTTTT. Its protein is CAWSTRGLYTGELFF.

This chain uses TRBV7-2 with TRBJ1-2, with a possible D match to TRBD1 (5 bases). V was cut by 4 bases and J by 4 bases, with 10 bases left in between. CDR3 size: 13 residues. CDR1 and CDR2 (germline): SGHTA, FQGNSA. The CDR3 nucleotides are TGTGCCAGCAGCTCACGGGGGGGCTATGGCTACACCTTC. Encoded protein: CASSSRGGYGYTF.

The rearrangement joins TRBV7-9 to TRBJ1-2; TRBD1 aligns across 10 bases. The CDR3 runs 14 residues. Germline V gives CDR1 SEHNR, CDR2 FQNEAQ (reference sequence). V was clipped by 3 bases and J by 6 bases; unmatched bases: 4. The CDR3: CASSFAGQGHGYTF. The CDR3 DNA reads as TGTGCCAGCAGCTTTGCGGGACAGGGGCATGGCTACACCTTC.

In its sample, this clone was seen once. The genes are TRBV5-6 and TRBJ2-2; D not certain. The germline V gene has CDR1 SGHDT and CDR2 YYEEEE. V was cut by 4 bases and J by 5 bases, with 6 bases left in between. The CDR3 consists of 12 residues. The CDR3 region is CASSPKTGELFF. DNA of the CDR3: TGTGCCAGCAGCCCCAAAACCGGGGAGCTGTTTTTT.

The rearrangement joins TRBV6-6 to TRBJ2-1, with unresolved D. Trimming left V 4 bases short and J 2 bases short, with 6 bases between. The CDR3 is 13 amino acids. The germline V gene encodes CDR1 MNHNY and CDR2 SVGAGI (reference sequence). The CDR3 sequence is CASSSGAYNEQFF. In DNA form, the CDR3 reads TGTGCCAGCAGTTCAGGTGCCTACAATGAGCAGTTCTTC.

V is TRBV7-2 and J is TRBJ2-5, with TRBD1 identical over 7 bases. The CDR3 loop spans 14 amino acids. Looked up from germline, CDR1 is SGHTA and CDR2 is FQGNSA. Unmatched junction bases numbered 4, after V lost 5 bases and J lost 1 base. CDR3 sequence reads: CASSPDRAQETQYF. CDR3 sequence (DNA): TGTGCCAGCAGCCCTGACAGGGCCCAAGAGACCCAGTACTTC.

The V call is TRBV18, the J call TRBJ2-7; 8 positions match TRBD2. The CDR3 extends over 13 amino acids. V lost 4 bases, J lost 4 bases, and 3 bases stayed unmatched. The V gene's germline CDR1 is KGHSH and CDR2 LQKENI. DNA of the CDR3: TGTGCCAGCTCACAATCGGGGGGGTACGAGCAGTACTTC. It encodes CASSQSGGYEQYF.

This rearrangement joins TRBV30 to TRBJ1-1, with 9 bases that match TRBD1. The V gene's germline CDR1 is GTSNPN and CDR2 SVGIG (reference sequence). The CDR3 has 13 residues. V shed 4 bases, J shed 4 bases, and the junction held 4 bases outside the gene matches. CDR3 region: CAWTGTGTTEAFF. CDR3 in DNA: TGTGCCTGGACTGGGACAGGGACCACTGAAGCTTTCTTT.